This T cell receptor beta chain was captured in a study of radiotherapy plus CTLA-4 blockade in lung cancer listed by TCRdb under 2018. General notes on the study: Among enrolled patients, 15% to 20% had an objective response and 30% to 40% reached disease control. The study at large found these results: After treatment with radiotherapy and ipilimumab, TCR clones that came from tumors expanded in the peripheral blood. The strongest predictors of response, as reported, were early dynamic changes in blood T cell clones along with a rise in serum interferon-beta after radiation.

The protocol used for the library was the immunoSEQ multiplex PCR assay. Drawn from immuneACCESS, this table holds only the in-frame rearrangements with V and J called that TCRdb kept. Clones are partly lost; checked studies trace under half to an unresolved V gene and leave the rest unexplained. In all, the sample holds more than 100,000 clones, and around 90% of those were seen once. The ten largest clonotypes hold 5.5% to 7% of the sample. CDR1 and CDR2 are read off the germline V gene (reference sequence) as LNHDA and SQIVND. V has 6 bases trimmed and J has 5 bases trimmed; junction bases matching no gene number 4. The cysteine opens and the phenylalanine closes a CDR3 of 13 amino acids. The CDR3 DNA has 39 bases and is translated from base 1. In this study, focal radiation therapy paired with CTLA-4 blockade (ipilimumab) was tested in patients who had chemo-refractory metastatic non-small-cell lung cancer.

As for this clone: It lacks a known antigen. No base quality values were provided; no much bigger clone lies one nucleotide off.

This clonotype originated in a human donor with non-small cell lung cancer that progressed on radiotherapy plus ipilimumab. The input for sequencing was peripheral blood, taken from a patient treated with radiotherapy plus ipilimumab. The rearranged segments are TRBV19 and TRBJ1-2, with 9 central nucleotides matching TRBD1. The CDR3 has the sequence CASSPDRGYGYTF. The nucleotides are TGTGCCAGTAGCCCGGACAGGGGTTATGGCTACACCTTC.